Presented here are 22 T cell receptor beta chains from one specimen sequenced in a study of shared T cell receptors in the human thymus. Data came from immunoSEQ multiplex PCR; TCRdb stores just in-frame clones and leaves some out. In the table there are 630,000 or so clones, around 87% of which are singletons. This sample was also put to use in a study of human thymus T cells.

The sequenced sample consisted of thymocytes. The receptors were sampled from a boy younger than two with a congenital heart defect.

This chain uses TRBV5-4 with TRBJ1-2; D perhaps matches TRBD1 (6 bases). From germline, CDR1 is SGHNT and CDR2 YYREEE (reference sequence). The CDR3 contains 15 residues. Trimming pared 3 bases from V and 3 bases from J, leaving 15 bases between. CDR3 sequence reads: CASSSQGKGHYGYTF. CDR3 DNA: TGTGCCAGCAGCTCCCAGGGGAAGGGGCACTATGGCTACACCTTC.

This clone was seen only a few times. The chain combines TRBV7-6 with TRBJ1-3; possibly TRBD1 for D (6 bases). There are 17 residues in the CDR3. Trimming removed 5 bases at V and 2 bases at J, with 19 bases between. The V gene's germline CDR1 is SGHVS and CDR2 FNYEAQ. CDR3 residues: CASSQRTRGRPGNTIYF. CDR3 in DNA: TGTGCCAGCAGCCAAAGGACAAGGGGGAGACCTGGAAACACCATATATTTT.

This clone came up once. This rearrangement joins TRBV6-1 to TRBJ1-5; TRBD1 agrees at 12 bases. V lost 3 bases and J lost 7; bases outside the gene matches: 10. CDR3 length equals 17 residues. CDR1 is MNHNS and CDR2 is SASEGT in the germline V gene. CDR3 sequence (DNA): TGTGCCAGCAGTGATTTTCCGGGACAGGGGGCTCGACAGCCCCAGCATTTT. Its translation is CASSDFPGQGARQPQHF.

This chain uses TRBV2 with TRBJ2-1, with TRBD2 matching 8 bases. The CDR3 extends over 14 amino acids. J gave up 8 bases and V 7 bases, and 10 bases lay outside the gene matches. Germline V CDR1 and CDR2: SNHLY, FYNNEI. The CDR3 is CASNGEREPDEQFF. The CDR3 DNA reads TGTGCCAGCAATGGGGAGCGGGAGCCCGATGAGCAGTTCTTC. Combining the CDR3 with reference TRBV2 and TRBJ2-1 gives the whole variable domain EPEVTQTPSHQVTQMGQEVILRCVPISNHLYFYWYRQILGQKVEFLVSFYNNEISEKSEIFDDQFSVERPDGSNFTLKIRSTKLEDSAMYFCASNGEREPDEQFFGPGTRLTVL.

The rearrangement joins TRBV30 to TRBJ2-1, with D possibly matching TRBD2 (5 bases). CDR3 length equals 14 residues. Germline values: CDR1 GTSNPN, CDR2 SVGIG (reference sequence). Trimming stripped 6 bases from V and 5 bases from J, with 17 bases between. This CDR3 is CACERVGIHNEQFF. In DNA form, the CDR3 reads TGTGCCTGTGAGAGGGTAGGGATCCACAATGAGCAGTTCTTC.

CDR3: CASSQVRPSGSGGSTSYEQYF. In DNA, the CDR3 is TGCGCCAGCAGCCAAGTAAGACCCTCGGGTAGCGGGGGATCAACGTCCTACGAGCAGTACTTC. The V and J genes are TRBV4-3 and TRBJ2-7; 9 bases map to TRBD2. V dropped 1 base and J dropped 1; count of bases not matched to a gene: 20. Germline V gene sequence: CDR1 LGHNA, CDR2 YSLEER. The CDR3 extends over 21 amino acids.

This chain links TRBV5-6 with TRBJ2-3; 9 bases line up with TRBD2. There are 14 residues in the CDR3. Per germline, CDR1 SGHDT and CDR2 YYEEEE. J lost 4 bases, V lost 3 bases, and 3 bases had no gene match. The CDR3 nucleotides read TGTGCCAGCAGCTCGGGACTAGCAGCAGATACGCAGTATTTT. It codes for CASSSGLAADTQYF.

The chain combines TRBV6-5 with TRBJ1-2; possibly TRBD1 for D (5 bases). The length of the CDR3 is 13 residues. The germline V gene encodes CDR1 MNHEY and CDR2 SVGAGI. Trimming shortened V by 6 bases and J by 6 bases, and 14 bases separated the two germline ends. The CDR3 region is CASRIPGYHGYTF. The CDR3 DNA sequence: TGTGCCAGCAGAATACCAGGGTACCATGGCTACACCTTC.

The chain carries TRBV6-1 and TRBJ1-1, with D perhaps TRBD1 (6 bases). The CDR3 has 15 residues. Germline assignment: CDR1 MNHNS and CDR2 SASEGT. Trimming took 5 bases from V and 3 from J, leaving 16 bases between them. The CDR3 region is CASSILQGEDTEAFF. The DNA of the CDR3 is TGTGCCAGCAGTATTCTACAGGGCGAGGACACTGAAGCTTTCTTT.

The gene calls are TRBV5-5 and TRBJ2-7, with 15 bases matching TRBD2. V trimming: 4 bases; J trimming: 7 bases; junction bases outside the gene matches: 6. Per germline, CDR1 SGHKS and CDR2 YYEKEE (reference sequence). CDR3 length equals 15 residues. CDR3 sequence (DNA): TGTGCCAGCAGCATTCGGACTAGCGGGAGGGCTGAGCAGTACTTC. Amino acids: CASSIRTSGRAEQYF.

This chain links TRBV14 with TRBJ2-3, with 12 nucleotides matching TRBD2. Unmatched junction bases numbered 14, after V lost 0 bases and J lost 1 base. The CDR3 runs 21 residues. Germline V gene sequence: CDR1 SGHDN, CDR2 FVKESK. The CDR3: CASSQESPRTSGIGGTDTQYF. For the CDR3, the DNA is TGTGCCAGCAGCCAAGAATCCCCTAGGACTAGCGGGATTGGTGGCACAGATACGCAGTATTTT.

The rearrangement uses TRBV30 and TRBJ2-7; perhaps TRBD2 as D (6 bases). The germline V gene has CDR1 GTSNPN and CDR2 SVGIG (reference sequence). This CDR3 has 10 residues. Trimming stripped 8 bases from V and 2 bases from J, with 7 bases between. The CDR3 here is CAGGTYEQYF. In DNA form, the CDR3 reads TGTGCCGGGGGGACCTACGAGCAGTACTTC.

The V call is TRBV7-6, the J call TRBJ1-1; no definite D call. Trimming shortened V by 4 bases and J by 3 bases, and 24 bases separated the two germline ends. The length of the CDR3 is 18 residues. From germline, CDR1 is SGHVS and CDR2 FNYEAQ. The CDR3 reads CASSSRQAVPKSYTEAFF. The CDR3 nucleotides are TGTGCCAGCAGCTCACGACAAGCTGTTCCGAAGAGTTACACTGAAGCTTTCTTT.

The J gene is TRBJ1-6, the V gene TRBV5-6; 8 bases are a match to TRBD1. The CDR3 is 16 amino acids. Trimming cost V 4 bases and J 6 bases; bases outside gene matches: 9. Germline loops: CDR1 SGHDT, CDR2 YYEEEE. The CDR3 loop reads CASSRYSDRVNSPLHF. Written as DNA, the CDR3 is TGTGCCAGCAGCCGATATTCGGACAGGGTTAATTCACCCCTCCACTTT.

Details on this clone: A read error may produce the germline difference seen at one junction end. This CDR3 is also generated by other DNA sequences in the sample. This chain connects TRBV30 to TRBJ1-6, with D hard to call. This CDR3 is 12 amino acids long. Germline V gives CDR1 GTSNPN, CDR2 SVGIG (reference sequence). This CDR3 is CAVRRLNSPLHF. The CDR3 DNA sequence: TGTGCGGTGAGGCGGCTCAATTCCCCCCTCCACTTT.

This chain connects TRBV15 to TRBJ1-5; the match to TRBD1 covers 8 bases. The germline CDR1 and CDR2 sequences are LNHNV and YYDKDF (reference sequence). The CDR3 length is 14 residues. Trimming took 3 bases from V and 5 from J; bases not matched to a gene: 3. The CDR3 reads CATSSGQGHQPQHF. DNA for the CDR3: TGTGCCACCAGCAGTGGACAGGGCCATCAGCCCCAGCATTTT.

To note about this clone: At the DNA level, this CDR3 is encoded by other sequences in the same sample as well. This rearrangement joins TRBV30 to TRBJ1-1; 7 bases are shared with TRBD1. Trimming at V came to 5 bases and at J to 1 base, leaving 7 bases not matched to a gene. CDR1 is GTSNPN and CDR2 is SVGIG in the germline V gene (reference sequence). This CDR3 spans 14 amino acids. The CDR3 protein is CAWGQDHQNTEAFF. The CDR3 DNA reads TGTGCCTGGGGACAGGACCATCAGAACACTGAAGCTTTCTTT.

This clone occurred once. The genes are TRBV5-5 and TRBJ1-5, with D uncertain. The ends were cut back, 4 bases at V and 5 bases at J, with 10 bases in the middle. The CDR3 length is 13 residues. Germline V gene data show CDR1 as SGHKS and CDR2 as YYEKEE (reference sequence). For the CDR3, the DNA is TGTGCCAGCAGCCATACAGTACATCAGCCCCAGCATTTT. Protein product: CASSHTVHQPQHF.

V and J are TRBV7-6 and TRBJ2-3; 7 nucleotides align to TRBD2. This CDR3 contains 17 residues. Looked up from germline, CDR1 is SGHVS and CDR2 is FNYEAQ. Unmatched junction bases numbered 9, after V lost 1 base and J lost 2 bases. The DNA of the CDR3 is TGTGCCAGCAGCTTAGAGGTGGTAGCGGGCAACACAGATACGCAGTATTTT. Its translation: CASSLEVVAGNTDTQYF.

V gene TRBV14 combines with J gene TRBJ1-2; D remains unclear. The V and J ends lost 4 bases and 8 bases respectively, with 17 bases between them. The length of the CDR3 is 14 residues. Germline CDR1 SGHDN, CDR2 FVKESK. The CDR3 region is CASSPRPRHQGYTF. The CDR3 DNA follows: TGTGCCAGCAGCCCACGACCGAGACATCAAGGCTACACCTTC.

The CDR3 here is CASSPIRGNTEAFF. The CDR3 DNA reads as TGTGCCAGCAGCCCTATCAGGGGAAACACTGAAGCTTTCTTT. The chain is built from TRBV9 and TRBJ1-1, with D possibly being TRBD1 (6 bases). Germline V gives CDR1 SGDLS, CDR2 YYNGEE. The CDR3 is 14 residues long. V lost 4 bases to trimming and J lost 2 bases, with 12 bases between them.

The chain uses TRBV28 and TRBJ2-7, with 8 nucleotides matching TRBD2. V lost 4 bases to trimming and J lost 1 base; unmatched junction nucleotides: 6. Germline values: CDR1 MDHEN, CDR2 SYDVKM. This CDR3 has 15 amino acids. The CDR3 sequence: CASSSTLAGSYEQYF. CDR3 DNA: TGTGCCAGCAGTTCAACCCTAGCGGGTTCCTACGAGCAGTACTTC. The full variable domain, completed using reference TRBV28 and TRBJ2-7, is DVKVTQSSRYLVKRTGEKVFLECVQDMDHENMFWYRQDPGLGLRLIYFSYDVKMKEKGDIPEGYSVSREKKERFSLILESASTNQTSMYLCASSSTLAGSYEQYFGPGTRLTVT.